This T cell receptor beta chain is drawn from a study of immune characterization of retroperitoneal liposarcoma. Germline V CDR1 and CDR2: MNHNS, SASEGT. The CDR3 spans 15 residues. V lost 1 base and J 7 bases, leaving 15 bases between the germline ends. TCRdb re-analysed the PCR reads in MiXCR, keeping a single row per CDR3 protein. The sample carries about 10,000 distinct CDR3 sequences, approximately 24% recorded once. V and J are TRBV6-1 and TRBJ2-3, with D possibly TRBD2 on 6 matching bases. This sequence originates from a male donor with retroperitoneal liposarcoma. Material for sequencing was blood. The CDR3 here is CASSEGEPAGNTQYF. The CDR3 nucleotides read TGTGCCAGCAGTGAAGGGGAACCAGCGGGTAATACGCAGTATTTT.